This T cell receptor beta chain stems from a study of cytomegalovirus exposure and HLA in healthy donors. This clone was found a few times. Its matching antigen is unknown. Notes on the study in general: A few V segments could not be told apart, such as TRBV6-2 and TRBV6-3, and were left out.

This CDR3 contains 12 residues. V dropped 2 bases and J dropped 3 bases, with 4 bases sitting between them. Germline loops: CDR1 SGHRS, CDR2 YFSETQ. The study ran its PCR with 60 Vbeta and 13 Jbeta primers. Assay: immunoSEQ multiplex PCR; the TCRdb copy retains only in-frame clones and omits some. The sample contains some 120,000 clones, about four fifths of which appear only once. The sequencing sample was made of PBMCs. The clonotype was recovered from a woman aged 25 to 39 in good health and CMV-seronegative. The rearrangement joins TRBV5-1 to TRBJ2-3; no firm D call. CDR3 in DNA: TGCGCCAGCAGCTTCGCGACAGATACGCAGTATTTT. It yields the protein CASSFATDTQYF. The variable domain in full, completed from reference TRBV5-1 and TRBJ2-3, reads KAGVTQTPRYLIKTRGQQVTLSCSPISGHRSVSWYQQTPGQGLQFLFEYFSETQRNKGNFPGRFSGRQFSNSRSEMNVSTLELGDSALYLCASSFATDTQYFGPGTRLTVL.